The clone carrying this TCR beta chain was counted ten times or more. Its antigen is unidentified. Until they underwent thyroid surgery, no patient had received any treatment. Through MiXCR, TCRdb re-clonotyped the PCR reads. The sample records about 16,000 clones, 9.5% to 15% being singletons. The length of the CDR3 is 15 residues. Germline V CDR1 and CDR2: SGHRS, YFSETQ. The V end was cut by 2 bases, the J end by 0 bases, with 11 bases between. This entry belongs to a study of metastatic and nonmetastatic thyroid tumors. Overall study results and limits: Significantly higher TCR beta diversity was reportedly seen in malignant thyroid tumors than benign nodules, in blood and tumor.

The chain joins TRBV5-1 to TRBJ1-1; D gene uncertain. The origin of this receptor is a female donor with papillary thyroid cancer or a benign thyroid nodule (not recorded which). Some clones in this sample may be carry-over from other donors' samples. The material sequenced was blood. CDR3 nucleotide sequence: TGCGCCAGCAGCTTCGGGGAGGCATTGAACACTGAAGCTTTCTTT. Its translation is CASSFGEALNTEAFF.